The clone carrying this TCR beta chain was seen only a few times. Antigen unknown. These data originate in a study of cytomegalovirus exposure and HLA in healthy donors. Vbeta (60) and Jbeta (13) primers were used in the PCR. This table comes from immunoSEQ multiplex PCR, and its TCRdb copy is limited to in-frame clones, with some not included. The table has under 150,000 clones, about four fifths seen once. The CDR3 spans 17 residues. The germline V gene has CDR1 SGHAT and CDR2 FQNNGV. Germline trimming cut 2 bases from V and 10 bases from J; bases unmatched to any gene: 13. Whole-study findings and limits: A few V segments could not be told apart, such as TRBV6-2 and TRBV6-3, and were left out.

The TCR comes from a male donor in good health and CMV-seronegative. The sample comprised PBMCs. This chain links TRBV11-2 with TRBJ2-1, with 11 bases identical to TRBD2. The CDR3 protein is CASSLSPGLAAQGEQFF. CDR3 in DNA: TGTGCCAGCAGCTTATCTCCGGGACTAGCGGCACAGGGGGAGCAGTTCTTC.